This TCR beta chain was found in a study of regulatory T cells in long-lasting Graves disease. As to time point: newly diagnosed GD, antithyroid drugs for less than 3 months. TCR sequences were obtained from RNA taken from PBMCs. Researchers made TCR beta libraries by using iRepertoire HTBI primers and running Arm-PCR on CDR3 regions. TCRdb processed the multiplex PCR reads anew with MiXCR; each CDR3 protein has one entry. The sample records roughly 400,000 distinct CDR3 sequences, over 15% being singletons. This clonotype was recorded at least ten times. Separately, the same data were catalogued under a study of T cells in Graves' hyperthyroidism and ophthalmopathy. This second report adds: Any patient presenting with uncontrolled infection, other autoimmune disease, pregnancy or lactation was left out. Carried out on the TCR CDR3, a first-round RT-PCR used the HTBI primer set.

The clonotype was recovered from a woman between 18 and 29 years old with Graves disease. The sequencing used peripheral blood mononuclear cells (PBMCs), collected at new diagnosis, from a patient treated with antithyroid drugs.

The chain's CDR3 is CASSFWGGTNNEQFF. The CDR3 bases are TGTGCCAGCAGTTTTTGGGGAGGGACCAATAATGAGCAGTTCTTC. The chain couples TRBV27 to TRBJ2-1, with 7 bases that match TRBD2. The germline CDR1 and CDR2 sequences are MNHEY and SMNVEV (reference sequence). After removal of 3 bases from V and 7 bases from J, the junction contained 9 bases not matched to a gene. This CDR3 spans 15 amino acids.